This entry describes one TCR beta chain. Its antigen is still unknown. The sample holds no much larger clone one base away, and base qualities are not on file. This sample was taken from a study of cytomegalovirus exposure and HLA in healthy donors (dated by TCRdb to about 2017). As for the study more broadly: In an earlier analysis of 550 to 750 of the donors, roughly 300 Gb of sequence data and 120 million or so unique TCR beta sequences from 180 million or so T cells were reported. All discovery cohort repertoires had been generated using a single sequencing platform. Rather than using new phenotypic data, the later analysis identified candidate immune exposures from TCR beta sequences and from how often those sequences occurred across donors. The genetic ancestry cluster associated with self-reported Caucasian donors included roughly 84% of the approximately 430 genotyped donors. Among about 370 genotyped donors of the cohort, an average of approximately 240,000 unique TCR beta nucleotide sequences was sequenced per donor, of which 15% to 20% were non-productive. A few DR-DQ haplotypes were treated as single units for association and clustering because of strong linkage in the cohort. Along with the roughly 700-subject first cohort, a separate validation cohort of 120 different subjects was used. To predict cytomegalovirus infection status, the study combined high-throughput TCR immunosequencing, statistical association of individual TCRs with disease status, and machine learning. In a later genetic analysis, genome-wide SNP genotypes for about 55% of the roughly 700 donors were used, and that subset was treated as a discovery cohort. Class I and class II HLA loci were covered by the typing at four-digit resolution. Donor age, sex, ethnicity and CMV serostatus were collected together with the repertoire data. Using immunosequencing, the study profiled T cell repertoires from 550 to 750 subjects and related those repertoires to cytomegalovirus serostatus. An early release covering roughly 640 HLA-typed donors comprised approximately 300 gigabases of sequencing data and tens of millions of unique TCR sequences. The number of typed donors differed by locus: 629-630 for A, B, C, DRB1 and DQB1; 500 to 550 for DQA1; roughly 600 for DPA1; and roughly 490 for DPB1. A later analysis re-analyzed previously published TCR beta repertoires from 666 donors and added high-resolution HLA genotyping to study TCR occurrence patterns. The aim of the study was to test whether cataloging public T cell receptors could identify signatures of past pathogen exposure. In an earlier analysis of a few hundred of the donors, high-throughput TCR beta sequencing was used to judge whether each TCR beta V gene segment behaved as functional or pseudogenic. On the study overall, not on this receptor specifically: Presence/absence analyses assumed roughly uniform sequencing depth across donors, an assumption that may not hold. An earlier analysis of some 560 of the donors showed that most TCR beta V segments appeared in productive rearrangements either about 87% or about 30% of the time, which broadly matched IMGT annotations. According to a later analysis, parvovirus B19, influenza, CMV and Epstein-Barr virus appeared linked to several top co-occurrence clusters. Only TCR beta chains were sequenced in this cohort, and the absence of alpha or paired-chain data limited detectable features. Correlated functional status among segregating V segments might be attributable to linkage disequilibrium, but an unknown experimental factor could not be ruled out. The only immune exposure information available for the cohort was CMV serostatus. V-gene and J-gene trimming of TCR beta chains was associated with a missense DCLRE1C variant in a later genetic analysis, and the association was replicated in an independent cohort. The sequencing pipeline was judged likely to have produced a cluster of highly shared sequence variants as a technical artifact. Most TCR sequences were observed very rarely across donors, whereas some public TCRs were present in many individuals. A later analysis found that TCR association rates varied across HLA loci, with DRB1 alleles showing the most associated TCRs and HLA-C alleles the fewest. A further reported finding was that TCR beta sequences accurately predicted the HLA-A and HLA-B alleles for most subjects in the first cohort. Assigning TCR associations to individual alleles was difficult when HLA alleles, especially DR and DQ, strongly co-occurred. In both the original and validation cohorts, the classifier was reported to diagnose cytomegalovirus status with high specificity and sensitivity. Compared with the roughly 670-donor mean, donors in an Asian-associated ancestry cluster had fewer N-insertions in productive TCRs, according to a later genetic analysis. Some IMGT-functional V segments, including TRBV6-2 and TRBV6-3, could not be distinguished by the 87-base-pair reads and were therefore excluded. It was suggested by the authors that the approach could potentially be generalized to other disease states and immunological phenotypes. Because HLA typing was unavailable for some donors at each locus, only the typed subset was used in association tests. The study gave a list of under 200 TCR beta chains associated with cytomegalovirus. Specific HLA alleles were associated with around 18,000 TCR beta sequences at a false discovery rate of 0.05 in a later analysis. A few of the identified cytomegalovirus-associated TCR beta chains were confirmed in vitro to be specific for cytomegalovirus antigens. Because counts were too low, under 20 rarely observed V segments, including chromosome 9 orphons, were left out of the earlier analysis of 587 of the donors. In a later analysis, HLA-associated TCR beta chains showed more clonal expansion and lower generation probabilities than non-associated chains that were equally common. A later analysis found that most CMV-associated TCR beta chains appeared HLA-restricted, with HLA associations seemingly driven largely by CMV exposure.

The CDR1 and CDR2 encoded by the germline V gene are SGDLS and YYNGEE. From the cysteine up to the phenylalanine, the CDR3 has a length of 15 residues. Kept here is only the CDR3 DNA, which spans 45 bases and is read in frame from base 1. The germline V and J ends show losses of 3 bases and 7 bases respectively, and no gene match explains 6 bases of the junction. The method behind the library was the immunoSEQ multiplex PCR assay. A mixture of 60 forward primers for TCR Vbeta segments and 13 reverse primers for TCR Jbeta segments was used in the multiplex PCR. A multiplex PCR assay on genomic DNA amplified the CDR3 region of rearranged TCR beta genes. On the Illumina HiSeq System, the amplified TCR beta libraries were sequenced as 87-base-pair reads. Regarding the original processing steps: Across the 666 repertoires, a later analysis counted tens of millions of unique TCR beta chains, some 11 million of which were shared by at least two donors. Raw reads were error-corrected and collapsed into unique sequences with a nearest-neighbor algorithm that merged closely related sequences to remove PCR and sequencing errors. Alignment of CDR3 sequences to IMGT reference sequences was used to assign V, D and J gene segments. For a sequence to be retained, a match of at least six nucleotides was required to both a V gene segment and a J gene segment. Rearrangements were called productive when the CDR3 lacked stop codons and stayed in frame with V and J; all others were non-productive. CDR3 was defined according to IMGT convention as the region running from the second conserved V-encoded cysteine to the conserved J-encoded phenylalanine. The earlier analysis of some 600 of the donors excluded sequences that lacked an unambiguous match to a single V gene segment. An earlier analysis of 587 of the donors called V segments functional above 56.7% productive rearrangements and segregating when the between-donor standard deviation exceeded 5%. To diagnose cytomegalovirus status from the catalog of TCR beta chain sequences, a statistical classification framework was built. In a later analysis, TCR nucleotide sequences were compared against IMGT/GENE-DB human TR gene sequences so that V and J genes could be assigned. A later analysis assigned CDR3 sequences and most-parsimonious VDJ recombination scenarios with the TCRdist pipeline. A later analysis defined each TCR beta chain by its CDR3 amino acid sequence plus V-gene family, and excluded reads lacking a unique V-gene family. In a later analysis, 500 to 700 highly shared, low-generation-probability nucleotide sequences were removed to address suspected cross-contamination and a sequencing artifact. For each public chain, a later analysis derived a clonal expansion index from normalized ranks of inferred template counts within each repertoire. A later analysis computed generation probabilities with a VDJ recombination model fitted to out-of-frame rearrangements, and checked the results against IGoR. In a later analysis, TCR-TCR, TCR-HLA and TCR-CMV co-occurrence was scored with hypergeometric tests, and a repertoire-size bias correction was applied to TCR pairs. A later analysis estimated false discovery rates by permuting HLA or CMV assignments 20 times. In a later analysis, co-occurring TCRs were grouped using DBSCAN, and TCRdist sequence similarity was added for clustering within HLA-allele-positive subsets. Repertoires with fewer than 30,000 or more than 120,000 public chains were left out of co-occurrence clustering, as were about 5 repertoires with anomalous nucleotide sharing. As stored in TCRdb, this immuneACCESS dataset retains in-frame rearrangements with V and J assigned. A fraction of the clones does not appear; measured against another copy, unresolved V genes explain less than half of the discrepancy, and the remainder lacks a known reason. The D gene and trimming were derived from the DNA, and the V and J assignments and clone size from that table. Present in this sample are 150,000 to 200,000 clones, around 80% of which were seen just once. The leading ten clones occupy about 2% of the sample.

In total, around 600 healthy bone marrow donors made up the cohort. Cohort members were all nominally healthy when sampled, although unrecorded immune exposures were likely present. The donor tested CMV seropositive, placing the donor among the 290 or so seropositive members of the cohort. A peripheral blood sample was collected from each donor, and TCR beta sequencing was performed on peripheral blood mononuclear cells. Genomic DNA extraction from the blood cell samples was performed with the Qiagen DNeasy Blood Extraction Kit. The receptor was isolated from a woman aged 25 to 39 in good health and CMV-seropositive. The chain was built from TRBV9 and TRBJ2-1, with 11 bases aligning to TRBD2. Sequences were obtained from PBMCs. The DNA is as follows: TGTGCCAGCAGCGCTACTAGCGGGAGTTGGAATGAGCAGTTCTTC. Its protein reads: CASSATSGSWNEQFF.